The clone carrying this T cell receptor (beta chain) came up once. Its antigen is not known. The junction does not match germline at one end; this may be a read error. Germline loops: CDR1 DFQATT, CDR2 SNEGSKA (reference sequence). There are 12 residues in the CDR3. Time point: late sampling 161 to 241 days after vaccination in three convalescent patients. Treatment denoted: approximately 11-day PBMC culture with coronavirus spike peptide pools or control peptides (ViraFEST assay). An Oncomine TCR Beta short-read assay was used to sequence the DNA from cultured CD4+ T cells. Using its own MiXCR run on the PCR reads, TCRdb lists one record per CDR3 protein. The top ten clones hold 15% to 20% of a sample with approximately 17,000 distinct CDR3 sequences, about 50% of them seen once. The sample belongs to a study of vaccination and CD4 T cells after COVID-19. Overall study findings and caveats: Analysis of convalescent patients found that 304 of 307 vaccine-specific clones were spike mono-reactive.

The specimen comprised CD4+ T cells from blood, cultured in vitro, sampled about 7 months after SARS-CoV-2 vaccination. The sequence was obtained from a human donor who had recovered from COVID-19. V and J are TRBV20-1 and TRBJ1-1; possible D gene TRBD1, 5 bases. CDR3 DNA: TGCAATGCTAGAGATGGGGGATTTGGAGCTTTCTTT. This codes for CNARDGGFGAFF.